This T cell receptor (beta chain) was retrieved from a study of a mutant IDH1 vaccine in newly diagnosed glioma. Overall study context: All eight of the vaccinations patients received fell in weeks 1, 3, 5, 7, 11, 15, 19 and 23. Vaccinations were initiated 4-6 weeks following radiotherapy alone, or were given together with temozolomide cycles. Former treatment meant radiotherapy, temozolomide, or both; the majority had gotten both.

This clone has only one observation. Its antigen is not known. Time point defined: week 11, during vaccination. Every single dose of the vaccine, 300 ug of mutant IDH1 20-mer peptide, came with topical imiquimod. The length of the CDR3 is 16 residues. V lost 5 bases and J lost 3, with 16 bases in between. CDR1 and CDR2 from the germline V gene are KGHSH and LQKENI. TCRdb's table, derived via immunoSEQ multiplex PCR, lists solely in-frame clones and lacks some. This table holds tens of thousands of clones, 84% found once. V usage is TRBV18 and J usage is TRBJ1-4, with a tentative D call TRBD1 (5 bases). The sample in question was PBMCs, obtained from a glioma patient whose treatment included an IDH1 peptide vaccine. The clonotype originates from a man in his forties with glioma. The CDR3 sequence: CASSSRSRVANEKLFF. The CDR3 coding sequence is TGTGCCAGCTCATCAAGGTCCAGGGTGGCTAATGAAAAACTGTTTTTT.